The present T cell receptor beta chain was sequenced within a study of control samples from healthy donors and cancer patients. Germline CDR1 LGHNT, CDR2 FRNRAP. This CDR3 is 15 amino acids long. The V end was cut by 0 bases, the J end by 7 bases, with 13 bases between. This table comes from immunoSEQ multiplex PCR, and its TCRdb copy is limited to in-frame clones, with some not included. The table includes about 16,000 clones, roughly 91% detected once. This rearrangement joins TRBV12-5 to TRBJ2-4; D assignment may be TRBD1 or TRBD2 (7 bases each). The origin of this receptor is a man in his sixties with head and neck cancer. Sample: PBMCs. The CDR3 nucleotides read TGTGCTAGTGGTTTGGTACTGCAGGGGGGGAACATTCAGTACTTC. Amino acid sequence: CASGLVLQGGNIQYF.